The clone carrying this TCR beta chain has only one observation. Antigen unknown. Primers used in a second PCR of roughly 6 to 11 cycles were a sample-barcoded 5' primer and a J-beta primer mix. A single record per CDR3 protein comes from TCRdb applying MiXCR to the 5' RACE reads. The sample lists fewer than 2 million distinct CDR3 sequences; approximately 39% were seen once. The data were obtained in a study of blood T cells in healthy people across ages. Study-level points and caveats: The study found more naive CD4+ cells and higher diversity in long-lived than aged donors. Age brought a roughly linear fall in TCR beta diversity measured per million T cells.

The people who gave samples were healthy Caucasians from Russia, aged roughly 6 to 100. Peripheral blood was drawn, around 9.3 milliliters per donor. Sample: blood. This sequence originates from a human donor in good health.

The CDR3 reads CASSAGGEDTQYF. The CDR3 bases are TGTGCCAGCAGTGCTGGTGGTGAAGATACGCAGTATTTT. The chain couples TRBV2 to TRBJ2-3; D not certain. Germline lookup yields CDR1 SNHLY and CDR2 FYNNEI. Trimming left V 4 bases short and J 5 bases short, with 10 bases between. The CDR3 length is 13 residues.